The 8 T cell receptor beta chains reported below all come from one sample, sequenced in a study of neurological immune-mediated disorders. Specified time point: longitudinal time-point 3. TCRdb reprocessed the 5' RACE reads via MiXCR and lists one record per CDR3 protein. The table shows around 42,000 distinct CDR3 sequences, with roughly 12% occurring only once. Sequenced material: PBMCs. The origin of the receptors is a man aged 25-45 years in good health.

This clonotype was detected ten times or more. V usage is TRBV5-1 and J usage is TRBJ2-3; tentatively, D is TRBD1 (5 bases). The V gene lost 0 bases and the J gene lost 0 bases, with 17 bases spanning the gap. Germline CDR1 SGHRS, CDR2 YFSETQ. The CDR3 has 18 amino acids. The CDR3 loop is CASSLVQGGVPSTDTQYF. CDR3 nucleotide sequence: TGCGCCAGCAGCTTGGTGCAGGGTGGGGTTCCTAGCACAGATACGCAGTATTTT.

This clonotype was picked up many times. The V gene is TRBV24-1, the J gene TRBJ2-5, with 11 nucleotides matching TRBD1. This CDR3 has 15 amino acids. V was pared by 4 bases and J by 3 bases, with 3 bases of the junction left unmatched. In germline, CDR1 is KGHDR, CDR2 SFDVKD. In nucleotides, the CDR3 is TGTGCCACCAGTGACCCGGGACAGGGGGAAGAGACCCAGTACTTC. Encoded protein: CATSDPGQGEETQYF.

The table lists this clonotype with many counts. The CDR3 nucleotides are TGTGCCAGCAGTCCGAGGACACCCAAAAGGACCCAGTACTTC. Protein: CASSPRTPKRTQYF. The V and J genes are TRBV28 and TRBJ2-5; the D gene is possibly TRBD1 (5 bases). The germline V gene has CDR1 MDHEN and CDR2 SYDVKM. CDR3 length: 14 amino acids. Trimming stripped 5 bases from V and 7 bases from J, with 17 bases between.

In this sample, this clonotype turned up many times. The CDR3 nucleotides read TGCAGTGCTAGAGGGCCGGGGTGGGGGGCGCGTGAGCAGTTCTTC. Amino acid sequence: CSARGPGWGAREQFF. The J gene is TRBJ2-1, the V gene TRBV20-1; D possibly uses TRBD1 or TRBD2 (6 bases each). The V end was cut by 1 base, the J end by 9 bases, with 19 bases between. This CDR3 comprises 15 residues. CDR1 and CDR2 (germline): DFQATT, SNEGSKA (reference sequence).

There are many counts of this clonotype. This sequence joins TRBV11-2 and TRBJ2-1, with TRBD1 matching 10 bases. The CDR3 has 15 amino acids. The V gene's germline CDR1 is SGHAT and CDR2 FQNNGV. Trimming took 5 bases from V and 6 from J; bases not matched to a gene: 7. The CDR3, as DNA: TGTGCCAGCAGCCGGGACAGGGGATACTTCAATGAGCAGTTCTTC. It codes for CASSRDRGYFNEQFF.

This clonotype was counted many times. The chain combines TRBV5-1 with TRBJ1-1; tentatively, D is TRBD1 (6 bases). Trimming shortened V by 2 bases and J by 2 bases, and 10 bases separated the two germline ends. The CDR3 is made up of 14 amino acids. CDR1 and CDR2 from the germline V gene are SGHRS and YFSETQ. The CDR3: CASSFLQGNTEAFF. Here the CDR3 DNA reads TGCGCCAGCAGCTTCCTACAGGGTAACACTGAAGCTTTCTTT.

This clonotype ranks as medium-sized. The chain has TRBV18 and TRBJ2-7; D is uncertain. This CDR3 has 14 residues. The V gene's germline CDR1 is KGHSH and CDR2 LQKENI. V was clipped by 0 bases and J by 2 bases, with 8 bases between them. The CDR3 DNA reads TGTGCCAGCTCACCACCGGACGGAACCTACGAGCAGTACTTC. Translated: CASSPPDGTYEQYF.

Many counts were recorded for this clonotype. The chain has TRBV4-1 and TRBJ2-2; D tentatively fits TRBD1 or TRBD2 (5 bases each). The germline gives CDR1 MGHRA, CDR2 YSYEKL. The CDR3 covers 18 residues. The germline V and J ends were trimmed by 0 bases and 0 bases, with 14 bases remaining between them. In DNA form, the CDR3 reads TGCGCCAGCAGCCAAGATGGGGACGGCCGTGCGAACACCGGGGAGCTGTTTTTT. This encodes CASSQDGDGRANTGELFF.